This T cell receptor beta chain was captured in a study of cytomegalovirus exposure and HLA in healthy donors. This CDR3 region has 14 residues. Between the trimmed V and J ends, which lost 7 bases and 0 bases, there was a span of 10 bases. Germline-derived CDR1 and CDR2 are LNHDA and SQIVND (reference sequence). A multiplex PCR was run with 60 Vbeta primers and 13 Jbeta primers. TCRdb keeps only in-frame clones here, not all; method: immunoSEQ multiplex PCR. In the table there are around 130,000 clones, about 74% of which are singletons. As to this clone: Its target is not known.

Study-wide results and caveats: A later analysis showed HLA-associated TCR beta chains outstripping equally common others in clonal expansion. Certain indistinguishable V segments, among them TRBV6-2 and TRBV6-3, were excluded. Sequences of the TCR beta chain were said to predict the HLA-A and HLA-B alleles of most subjects accurately.

The sequence was collected from a woman aged 45-60 years in good health and CMV-seropositive. J is TRBJ2-1 and V is TRBV19, with D hard to call. The sequenced sample was PBMCs. The CDR3 spells CASTGPNSYNEQFF. As DNA, the CDR3 is TGTGCCAGTACAGGCCCAAACTCCTACAATGAGCAGTTCTTC.